Below, 8 T cell receptor beta chains from the same sample are listed, as sequenced in a study of T cells after yellow fever vaccination. Using its own MiXCR run on the 5' RACE reads, TCRdb lists one record per CDR3 protein. The sample carries some 560,000 distinct CDR3 sequences, 17% recorded once. Sequencing used PBMCs, obtained around 5 days after the first yellow fever vaccination. These receptors came from a man between 18 and 35 years old who received the YFV17D yellow fever vaccine.

The CDR3 loop reads CASTQHREDTQYF. DNA of the CDR3: TGTGCCAGCACCCAGCACAGGGAGGATACGCAGTATTTT. This chain links TRBV7-2 with TRBJ2-3, with D perhaps matching TRBD1 (6 bases). Germline V gives CDR1 SGHTA, CDR2 FQGNSA. The CDR3 has 13 residues. The ends were cut back, 7 bases at V and 6 bases at J, with 14 bases in the middle. The full variable domain, in which reference TRBV7-2 and TRBJ2-3 provide the parts outside the CDR3, is GAGVSQSPSNKVTEKGKDVELRCDPISGHTALYWYRQSLGQGLEFLIYFQGNSAPDKSGLPSDRFSAERTGGSVSTLTIQRTQQEDSAVYLCASTQHREDTQYFGPGTRLTVL.

The chain recombines TRBV3-1 with TRBJ2-5, with D uncertain. This CDR3 comprises 15 residues. V gave up 8 bases and J gave up 6 bases, with 22 bases separating them. The V gene's germline CDR1 is LGHDT and CDR2 YNNKEL (reference sequence). The CDR3 spells CASCRQVPWEQTQYF. CDR3 DNA sequence: TGTGCCAGCTGCCGGCAGGTCCCGTGGGAACAGACCCAGTACTTC.

The chain uses TRBV28 and TRBJ2-4; 10 bases line up with TRBD1. Looked up from germline, CDR1 is MDHEN and CDR2 is SYDVKM. This CDR3 is 16 amino acids long. V was pared by 3 bases and J by 7 bases, with 9 bases of the junction left unmatched. The CDR3 bases are TGTGCCAGCAGTTTCTTTAGGACAGGGGGGAATAACATTCAGTACTTC. Translation: CASSFFRTGGNNIQYF. Full variable domain (rest looked up from reference TRBV28 and TRBJ2-4): DVKVTQSSRYLVKRTGEKVFLECVQDMDHENMFWYRQDPGLGLRLIYFSYDVKMKEKGDIPEGYSVSREKKERFSLILESASTNQTSMYLCASSFFRTGGNNIQYFGAGTRLSVL.

The rearrangement uses TRBV12-3 or TRBV12-4 and TRBJ2-7; no clear D. Deletions cut 5 bases from V and 6 bases from J, with 11 bases between. The CDR3 runs to 12 residues. Here the CDR3 reads CASSPLNGEQYF. CDR3 sequence (DNA): TGTGCCAGCAGTCCACTAAACGGCGAGCAGTACTTC.

This chain connects TRBV20-1 to TRBJ1-1; D is ambiguous. This CDR3 contains 13 residues. CDR1 DFQATT and CDR2 SNEGSKA come from the germline V gene (reference sequence). Trimming removed 4 bases from V and 1 base from J, with 10 bases in between. In DNA form, the CDR3 reads TGCAGTGCTAAAGGAACAGAGAACACTGAAGCTTTCTTT. It translates to CSAKGTENTEAFF.

The CDR3 region has the DNA TGTGCCAGCACCCCACGGGACGGACACACCGGGGAGCTGTTTTTT. It yields the protein CASTPRDGHTGELFF. The chain joins TRBV28 to TRBJ2-2; TRBD1 or TRBD2 may be the D gene (5 bases each). The germline V gene has CDR1 MDHEN and CDR2 SYDVKM. The CDR3 extends over 15 amino acids. Trimming pared 7 bases from V and 3 bases from J, leaving 15 bases between.

A few counts support this clonotype. The rearrangement uses TRBV5-1 and TRBJ2-4; 11 nucleotides match TRBD2. The CDR3 runs 15 residues. V trimming: 7 bases; J trimming: 2 bases; junction bases outside the gene matches: 5. Per germline, CDR1 SGHRS and CDR2 YFSETQ. CDR3 DNA sequence: TGCGCCAGCGCGACTAGCGGGGCGACCAAAAACATTCAGTACTTC. It codes for CASATSGATKNIQYF.

The rearrangement joins TRBV4-3 to TRBJ2-7, with 7 bases lining up with TRBD1. CDR1 is LGHNA and CDR2 is YSLEER in the germline V gene. V trimming: 5 bases; J trimming: 2 bases; junction bases outside the gene matches: 6. The CDR3 covers 14 residues. This chain's CDR3 is CASSWNRGPYEQYF. Here the CDR3 DNA reads TGCGCCAGCAGCTGGAACAGGGGACCCTACGAGCAGTACTTC.